The present entry profiles one T cell receptor (beta chain) with its context. The antigen is unknown. A CD45RA+ naive subset and a CD45RA-negative memory subset were split from CD4+ cells. This entry belongs to a study of shared clonotypes between healthy human individuals. Whole-study results and caveats: In this cohort, only blood was sampled, and tissue repertoires likely differ.

Assay: immunoSEQ multiplex PCR; the TCRdb copy retains only in-frame clones and omits some. The sample contains millions of clones, 85% to 95% of which appear only once. The germline V gene has CDR1 SNHLY and CDR2 FYNNEI. V dropped 1 base and J dropped 4; count of bases not matched to a gene: 9. This CDR3 spans 16 amino acids. The sequence was obtained from a man aged 18 to 29 in good health. The chain is built from TRBV2 and TRBJ2-5, with 7 bases that match TRBD2. The sequencing sample was made of naive CD4+ T cells sorted from blood. Subset: CD45RA+ positively selected. The CDR3 sequence is CASSEEWLTGGETQYF. In DNA, the CDR3 is TGTGCCAGCAGTGAAGAGTGGCTGACGGGGGGAGAGACCCAGTACTTC. Supplemented by reference TRBV2 and TRBJ2-5, the full variable domain reads EPEVTQTPSHQVTQMGQEVILRCVPISNHLYFYWYRQILGQKVEFLVSFYNNEISEKSEIFDDQFSVERPDGSNFTLKIRSTKLEDSAMYFCASSEEWLTGGETQYFGPGTRLLVL.